A single sample is the source of the 21 T cell receptor beta chains below, sequenced in a study of cytomegalovirus exposure and HLA in healthy donors. TCRdb's table, derived via immunoSEQ multiplex PCR, lists solely in-frame clones and lacks some. This sample has some 290,000 clones, with 88% found just once. Sequenced input: PBMCs. The origin of the receptors is a young man in good health and CMV-seronegative.

The J gene is TRBJ1-6, the V gene TRBV30; D not certain. The germline V gene encodes CDR1 GTSNPN and CDR2 SVGIG (reference sequence). The length of the CDR3 is 13 residues. Trimming left V 0 bases short and J 14 bases short, with 14 bases between. The CDR3 nucleotides read TGTGCCTGGAGTGTACCTACCGCCGTCACCCTCCACTTT. It codes for CAWSVPTAVTLHF.

Only a few counts were recorded for this clone. This chain uses TRBV30 with TRBJ1-4; TRBD1 matches 7 bases. Trimming took 3 bases from V and 0 from J; bases not matched to a gene: 1. This CDR3 comprises 14 residues. CDR1 and CDR2 from the germline V gene are GTSNPN and SVGIG (reference sequence). This CDR3 reads CAWSTGATNEKLFF. As DNA, the CDR3 is TGTGCCTGGAGCACAGGGGCAACTAATGAAAAACTGTTTTTT.

The DNA for the CDR3 is TGCGCCAGCAGCTTGCAGGGAACGAACACCGGGGAGCTGTTTTTT. This encodes CASSLQGTNTGELFF. The chain couples TRBV5-1 to TRBJ2-2; D might be TRBD1 (5 bases). From germline, CDR1 is SGHRS and CDR2 YFSETQ. The CDR3 consists of 15 residues. The V end lost 1 base, the J end lost 0 bases, and 7 bases lay between the germline ends.

The V and J genes are TRBV11-2 and TRBJ2-1, with D possibly TRBD2 on 7 matching bases. V gave up 5 bases and J gave up 8 bases, with 16 bases separating them. Germline CDR1 is SGHAT and CDR2 is FQNNGV. The CDR3 contains 14 residues. CDR3 sequence: CASSRPRGADEQFF. The CDR3 coding sequence is TGTGCCAGCAGCCGGCCCCGGGGGGCTGATGAGCAGTTCTTC.

This rearrangement joins TRBV7-2 to TRBJ2-2; 7 bases agree with TRBD2. The germline V gene encodes CDR1 SGHTA and CDR2 FQGNSA. J gave up 0 bases and V 6 bases, and 4 bases lay outside the gene matches. The CDR3 has 15 residues. This chain's CDR3 is CASRTGGTNTGELFF. The DNA of the CDR3 is TGTGCCAGCAGGACCGGGGGGACGAACACCGGGGAGCTGTTTTTT.

The V call is TRBV5-1, the J call TRBJ2-7; 11 bases are a match to TRBD1. V was pared by 4 bases and J by 0 bases, with 3 bases of the junction left unmatched. Germline V gene data show CDR1 as SGHRS and CDR2 as YFSETQ. This CDR3 is built from 15 residues. CDR3 in DNA: TGCGCCAGCAGCGGCGGGACAGGGGGCTCCTACGAGCAGTACTTC. Amino acid sequence: CASSGGTGGSYEQYF.

A few counts support this clone. V is TRBV6-5 and J is TRBJ2-1; perhaps TRBD2 as D (6 bases). Trimming shortened V by 6 bases and J by 3 bases, and 15 bases separated the two germline ends. This CDR3 region has 15 residues. CDR1 and CDR2 (germline): MNHEY, SVGAGI. The CDR3 loop reads CASSPSGGVYNEQFF. The CDR3 coding sequence is TGTGCCAGCAGCCCCTCCGGGGGAGTCTACAATGAGCAGTTCTTC.

The V call is TRBV6-5, the J call TRBJ2-1; D might be TRBD2 (6 bases). This CDR3 has 15 amino acids. Germline CDR1 reads MNHEY; CDR2 reads SVGAGI. V was clipped by 5 bases and J by 2 bases, with 13 bases between them. For the CDR3, the DNA is TGTGCCAGCAGTCGTAGCGGTTACACCTACAATGAGCAGTTCTTC. This sequence encodes CASSRSGYTYNEQFF.

V usage is TRBV4-1 and J usage is TRBJ1-2; a possible D gene is TRBD1 (6 bases). The length of the CDR3 is 15 residues. Per germline, CDR1 MGHRA and CDR2 YSYEKL. Trimming took 4 bases from V and 1 from J, leaving 13 bases between them. Written as DNA, the CDR3 is TGCGCCAGCAGCCGCGTCTGGACAGATAACTATGGCTACACCTTC. It codes for CASSRVWTDNYGYTF.

This chain joins TRBV2 and TRBJ2-7; perhaps TRBD1 as D (5 bases). CDR3 length equals 13 residues. Germline V CDR1 and CDR2: SNHLY, FYNNEI. V gave up 6 bases and J gave up 5 bases, with 14 bases separating them. The CDR3 loop is CASRAGSGDEQYF. For the CDR3, the DNA is TGTGCCAGCAGGGCAGGGTCCGGAGACGAGCAGTACTTC.

Of note for this clone: Other nucleotide sequences in the sample specify the same CDR3. Here the CDR3 DNA reads TGCGCCAGCAGCTTTGACAGCTTCTCTGGAAACACCATATATTTT. Its translation: CASSFDSFSGNTIYF. The chain links TRBV5-1 to TRBJ1-3; TRBD1 is a possible D gene (5 bases). The V end was cut by 2 bases, the J end by 0 bases, with 9 bases between. Germline values: CDR1 SGHRS, CDR2 YFSETQ. The CDR3 has 15 amino acids.

The rearrangement joins TRBV7-8 to TRBJ1-2; D is undetermined. Per germline, CDR1 SGHVS and CDR2 FQNEAQ. This CDR3 is built from 15 residues. V lost 7 bases, J lost 0 bases, and 15 bases lay in between. The CDR3 DNA is TGTGCCAGCACAGTCTCAACCAGGCCTAACTATGGCTACACCTTC. Translated, it gives CASTVSTRPNYGYTF.

This chain joins TRBV9 and TRBJ1-1; a possible D gene is TRBD1 (5 bases). V shed 1 base and J shed 4 bases, with 11 bases lying between them. Germline CDR1 and CDR2: SGDLS and YYNGEE. The CDR3 totals 14 residues. CDR3 sequence (DNA): TGTGCCAGCAGCGTAACCGGGGGAGCCACTGAAGCTTTCTTT. This translates into CASSVTGGATEAFF. Full variable domain (outside the CDR3, taken from reference TRBV9 and TRBJ1-1): DSGVTQTPKHLITATGQRVTLRCSPRSGDLSVYWYQQSLDQGLQFLIQYYNGEERAKGNILERFSAQQFPDLHSELNLSSLELGDSALYFCASSVTGGATEAFFGQGTRLTVV.

The chain links TRBV15 to TRBJ2-5; possibly TRBD1 for D (5 bases). V lost 1 base and J lost 5, with 11 bases in between. The CDR3 totals 14 residues. Germline V gene sequence: CDR1 LNHNV, CDR2 YYDKDF (reference sequence). The DNA for the CDR3 is TGTGCCACCAGCAGAGCAGGGCTGGAGGAGACCCAGTACTTC. Amino acid sequence: CATSRAGLEETQYF.

This clone was recorded a few times. The V gene is TRBV5-6, the J gene TRBJ1-1; possibly TRBD1 for D (6 bases). CDR3 length: 13 residues. The germline gives CDR1 SGHDT, CDR2 YYEEEE. The germline V and J ends were trimmed by 7 bases and 1 base, with 11 bases remaining between them. The CDR3 sequence is CASGGLGNTEAFF. CDR3 DNA sequence: TGTGCCAGCGGGGGCTTAGGGAACACTGAAGCTTTCTTT. The variable domain in full, with the rest retrieved from reference TRBV5-6 and TRBJ1-1, is DAGVTQSPTHLIKTRGQQVTLRCSPKSGHDTVSWYQQALGQGPQFIFQYYEEEERQRGNFPDRFSGHQFPNYSSELNVNALLLGDSALYLCASGGLGNTEAFFGQGTRLTVV.

This chain joins TRBV18 and TRBJ1-4, with 7 bases fitting TRBD1. The junction had 10 bases not matched to a gene; V was cut back by 3 bases and J by 6 bases. The length of the CDR3 is 16 residues. From germline, CDR1 is KGHSH and CDR2 LQKENI. This CDR3 is CASSPIPTGAYEKLFF. CDR3 nucleotide sequence: TGTGCCAGCTCACCGATACCCACAGGGGCTTATGAAAAACTGTTTTTT. Full variable domain (outside the CDR3, taken from reference TRBV18 and TRBJ1-4): NAGVMQNPRHLVRRRGQEARLRCSPMKGHSHVYWYRQLPEEGLKFMVYLQKENIIDESGMPKERFSAEFPKEGPSILRIQQVVRGDSAAYFCASSPIPTGAYEKLFFGSGTQLSVL.

The rearrangement joins TRBV19 to TRBJ2-1; 12 bases agree with TRBD2. Germline V lookup: CDR1 LNHDA, CDR2 SQIVND (reference sequence). J gave up 12 bases and V 0 bases, and 9 bases lay outside the gene matches. The CDR3 loop spans 16 amino acids. The CDR3 loop is CASSIDPSGGAFGQFF. Written as DNA, the CDR3 is TGTGCCAGTAGTATAGACCCTAGCGGGGGGGCATTCGGGCAGTTCTTC.

The gene calls are TRBV15 and TRBJ2-5; D possibly corresponds to TRBD2 (5 bases). Germline lookup yields CDR1 LNHNV and CDR2 YYDKDF (reference sequence). The CDR3 is 14 amino acids. The germline V and J ends were trimmed by 1 base and 5 bases, with 11 bases remaining between them. CDR3 sequence: CATSRGEGGETQYF. The DNA of the CDR3 is TGTGCCACCAGCAGAGGCGAGGGCGGGGAGACCCAGTACTTC. The variable domain in full, with the rest retrieved from reference TRBV15 and TRBJ2-5, is DAMVIQNPRYQVTQFGKPVTLSCSQTLNHNVMYWYQQKSSQAPKLLFHYYDKDFNNEADTPDNFQSRRPNTSFCFLDIRSPGLGDTAMYLCATSRGEGGETQYFGPGTRLLVL.

The chain joins TRBV5-1 to TRBJ2-7; 9 positions match TRBD1. The CDR3 is 14 residues long. The junction had 12 bases not matched to a gene; V was cut back by 9 bases and J by 5 bases. The germline CDR1 and CDR2 sequences are SGHRS and YFSETQ. CDR3 coding DNA: TGCGCCATCGGGACAGGGAGGGGCATGGACGAGCAGTACTTC. Its translation: CAIGTGRGMDEQYF.

CDR3 loop: CASSGTGDDEQFF. CDR3 sequence (DNA): TGCGCCAGCAGTGGCACAGGGGACGATGAGCAGTTCTTC. This rearrangement joins TRBV10-1 to TRBJ2-1, with TRBD1 matching 7 bases. Trimming at V came to 4 bases and at J to 8 bases, leaving 5 bases not matched to a gene. Germline V CDR1 and CDR2: WNHNN, SYGVQD (reference sequence). The CDR3 runs to 13 residues.

CDR3 in DNA: TGTGCCAGCAGTTTCTCACAGGGTAGTGAGCAGTTCTTC. Its protein is CASSFSQGSEQFF. The rearrangement uses TRBV27 and TRBJ2-1, with D tentatively TRBD1 (6 bases). The ends were cut back, 3 bases at V and 9 bases at J, with 12 bases in the middle. The CDR3 is 13 amino acids. Germline CDR1 reads MNHEY; CDR2 reads SMNVEV (reference sequence).